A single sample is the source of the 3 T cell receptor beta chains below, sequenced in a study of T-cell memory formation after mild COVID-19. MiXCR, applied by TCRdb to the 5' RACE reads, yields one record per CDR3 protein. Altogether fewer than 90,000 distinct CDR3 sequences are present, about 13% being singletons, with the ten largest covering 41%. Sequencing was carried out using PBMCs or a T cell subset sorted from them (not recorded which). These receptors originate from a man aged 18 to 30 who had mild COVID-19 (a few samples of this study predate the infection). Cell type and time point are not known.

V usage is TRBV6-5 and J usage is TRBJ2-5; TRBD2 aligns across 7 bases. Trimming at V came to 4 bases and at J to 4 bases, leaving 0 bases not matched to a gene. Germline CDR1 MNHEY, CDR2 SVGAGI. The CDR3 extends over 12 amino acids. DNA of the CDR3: TGTGCCAGCAGTTGGGGGGGAGAGACCCAGTACTTC. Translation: CASSWGGETQYF.

The CDR3 here is CASSPQVDTQYF. CDR3 nucleotides: TGTGCCAGCAGCCCTCAGGTAGATACGCAGTATTTT. The J gene is TRBJ2-3, the V gene TRBV7-8; D is unclear. Germline values: CDR1 SGHVS, CDR2 FQNEAQ. The CDR3 contains 12 residues. The V end lost 5 bases, the J end lost 5 bases, and 8 bases lay between the germline ends.

For the CDR3, the DNA is TGCAGCGTTGGCCAACTTTACACCGGGGAGCTGTTTTTT. Residues: CSVGQLYTGELFF. The rearrangement joins TRBV29-1 to TRBJ2-2; D gene uncertain. Between the trimmed V and J ends, which lost 4 bases and 3 bases, there was a span of 9 bases. The CDR3 covers 13 residues. CDR1 and CDR2 (germline): SQVTM, ANQGSEA.